A single T cell receptor (beta chain) is shown here with its context. As originally analysed: Scientists estimated how many nucleated cells there were by amplifying reference gene primers. Repertoires were generated with immunoSEQ multiplex PCR, while TCRdb's copy carries only in-frame clones and drops some. The DNA gave D and trimming, while V, J and clone size come from that table. The sample yields 400,000 or so clones, 89% seen once. Trimming pared 6 bases from V and 5 bases from J, leaving 14 bases between. CDR1 is SEHNR and CDR2 is FQNEAQ in the germline V gene (reference sequence). CDR3 size: 14 residues. This entry belongs to a study of blood T cell repertoires in COVID-19. Study-wide background: Samples came from the United States, Italy and Spain, spanning acute and convalescent COVID-19. PBMCs, B-cell-depleted T cells, or T cells were the source of the cDNA or gDNA that made up the material.

This clonotype was sampled from a woman in her 40s with COVID-19, enrolled during active disease. The V call is TRBV7-9, the J call TRBJ1-5; a possible D gene is TRBD1 (5 bases). The sample taken for sequencing was peripheral blood. CDR3 loop: CASSPGPGDQPQHF. CDR3 DNA sequence: TGTGCCAGCAGTCCCGGCCCGGGGGATCAGCCCCAGCATTTT.